Below are 11 T cell receptor beta chains sequenced from a single sample in a study of T cell repertoires in cytomegalovirus infection. MiXCR, run by TCRdb on the reads, gives a single entry per CDR3 protein. The sample has 740,000 or so distinct CDR3 sequences; approximately 34% are singletons. Specimen: PBMCs. These receptors originate from a human donor in good health (CMV status not recorded). Some clones in this sample may be carry-over from other donors' samples.

This chain joins TRBV7-9 and TRBJ2-3; TRBD1 matches 11 bases. Germline lookup yields CDR1 SEHNR and CDR2 FQNEAQ (reference sequence). J gave up 4 bases and V 6 bases, and 6 bases lay outside the gene matches. This CDR3 region has 15 residues. CDR3 in amino acids: CASRDWTGGADTQYF. CDR3 bases: TGTGCCAGCAGGGACTGGACAGGGGGCGCAGATACGCAGTATTTT.

The sample holds a few counts of this clonotype. The chain joins TRBV7-9 to TRBJ2-3; TRBD2 is a possible D gene (6 bases). V shed 5 bases and J shed 5 bases, with 20 bases lying between them. There are 16 residues in the CDR3. The germline CDR1 and CDR2 sequences are SEHNR and FQNEAQ (reference sequence). The CDR3 DNA reads TGTGCCAGCAGCGGATCCGGGACTCGGCTTAGAGATACGCAGTATTTT. Translating gives CASSGSGTRLRDTQYF.

The chain recombines TRBV5-4 with TRBJ2-5; 7 bases are a match to TRBD1. This CDR3 contains 13 residues. J was trimmed by 4 bases and V by 6 bases; bases with no gene match: 6. Germline assignment: CDR1 SGHNT and CDR2 YYREEE (reference sequence). The CDR3 loop reads CASKPAGGETQYF. The DNA for the CDR3 is TGTGCCAGCAAACCCGCAGGGGGAGAGACCCAGTACTTC.

This clonotype was found many times. The chain is built from TRBV7-2 and TRBJ1-2; D is unclear. Germline assignment: CDR1 SGHTA and CDR2 FQGNSA. The CDR3 contains 16 residues. Trimming left V 5 bases short and J 4 bases short, with 20 bases between. CDR3 protein: CASSPQAGEGLYGYTF. The CDR3 region has the DNA TGTGCCAGCAGCCCCCAAGCCGGGGAAGGGCTCTATGGCTACACCTTC. Looking up the rest from reference TRBV7-2 and TRBJ1-2 gives the full variable domain: GAGVSQSPSNKVTEKGKDVELRCDPISGHTALYWYRQSLGQGLEFLIYFQGNSAPDKSGLPSDRFSAERTGGSVSTLTIQRTQQEDSAVYLCASSPQAGEGLYGYTFGSGTRLTVV.

The chain has TRBV11-2 and TRBJ2-5, with a weak D call TRBD2 (6 bases). Trimming cost V 2 bases and J 2 bases, with 18 bases left between them. The CDR3 extends over 17 amino acids. The germline V gene encodes CDR1 SGHAT and CDR2 FQNNGV. CDR3 protein: CASSLFPPGDPQETQYF. In DNA form, the CDR3 reads TGTGCCAGCAGCTTATTCCCTCCGGGGGACCCACAAGAGACCCAGTACTTC.

Turning to this clonotype: This is likely a read error, given that the CDR3 carries no conserved phenylalanine or tryptophan at its end. The chain employs TRBV7-9 and TRBJ1-3, with TRBD1 matching over 7 bases. The length of the CDR3 is 13 residues. Germline CDR1 and CDR2: SEHNR and FQNEAQ (reference sequence). CDR3 loop: CASQGDSVNTIYV. CDR3 DNA sequence: TGTGCTTCTCAGGGGGACTCTGTAAACACCATATATGTT.

The chain employs TRBV7-6 and TRBJ2-3, with 9 positions matching TRBD2. Germline CDR1 reads SGHVS; CDR2 reads FNYEAQ. The junction had 12 bases not matched to a gene; V was cut back by 6 bases and J by 8 bases. CDR3 size: 15 residues. The CDR3 loop is CASSRISGSFSTQYF. CDR3 nucleotide sequence: TGTGCCAGCAGTAGGATTAGCGGGAGTTTTAGTACGCAGTATTTT.

This clonotype occurred once. J is TRBJ2-6 and V is TRBV4-1; 10 bases fit TRBD1. V lost 0 bases, J lost 4 bases, and 9 bases stayed unmatched. The CDR3 totals 19 residues. Germline CDR1 and CDR2: MGHRA and YSYEKL. CDR3 bases: TGCGCCAGCAGCCAAGATACTTCCGGGACAGGGGCGGGGGCCAACGTCCTGACTTTC. Translated, it gives CASSQDTSGTGAGANVLTF.

The gene calls are TRBV12-3 or TRBV12-4 and TRBJ2-1; 8 nucleotides align to TRBD2. The length of the CDR3 is 14 residues. Trimming took 10 bases from V and 9 from J; bases not matched to a gene: 14. CDR3 sequence (DNA): TGTGCCACCGCCGGGACTAGAGCCGAGAGTGAGCAGTTCTTC. This encodes CATAGTRAESEQFF.

This clonotype was seen more than once but under ten times. This rearrangement joins TRBV6-5 to TRBJ1-3; D uncertain. V was pared by 5 bases and J by 0 bases, with 11 bases between. Germline loops: CDR1 MNHEY, CDR2 SVGAGI. This CDR3 region has 15 residues. CDR3 DNA: TGTGCCAGCAGTCAATCGGCCCGCTCTGGAAACACCATATATTTT. Protein product: CASSQSARSGNTIYF.

This clonotype appeared a few times. The genes are TRBV4-1 and TRBJ2-1, with 14 bases that match TRBD2. J gave up 6 bases and V 4 bases, and 5 bases lay outside the gene matches. CDR3 length: 16 amino acids. Germline-derived CDR1 and CDR2 are MGHRA and YSYEKL. The CDR3 spells CASSPGTSGSVNEQFF. The DNA of the CDR3 is TGCGCCAGCAGCCCTGGGACTAGCGGGAGTGTCAATGAGCAGTTCTTC.